The 16 T cell receptor beta chains below come from one sample, sequenced in a study of T cell responses to AZD1222 COVID-19 vaccine. Using immunoSEQ multiplex PCR, the repertoire was profiled, and TCRdb retains in-frame clones only, with some absent. Among 120,000 or so clones listed, more than 80% were seen once. The specimen was peripheral blood, collected 28 days after the second dose of the MenACWY control vaccine. The receptors come from an adult who received the MenACWY meningococcal vaccine as a control.

The chain has TRBV6-1 and TRBJ1-6; 7 nucleotides match TRBD1. The length of the CDR3 is 16 residues. J lost 10 bases, V lost 0 bases, and 9 bases had no gene match. Germline CDR1 MNHNS, CDR2 SASEGT. CDR3 sequence reads: CASSEAPGTDLSPLHF. CDR3 bases: TGTGCCAGCAGTGAAGCGCCGGGGACAGACTTATCACCCCTCCACTTT.

V usage is TRBV3-1 (or the pseudogene TRBV3-2) and J usage is TRBJ1-1, with D maybe TRBD1 (5 bases). V lost 1 base and J 1 base, leaving 10 bases between the germline ends. Germline CDR1 and CDR2: LGHDT and YNNKEL (reference sequence). This CDR3 is 15 amino acids long. DNA of the CDR3: TGTGCCAGCAGCCAAGTGCTCCAGGGGAACACTGAAGCTTTCTTT. Translation: CASSQVLQGNTEAFF.

J is TRBJ2-1 and V is TRBV12-3 or TRBV12-4; D unclear. There are 12 residues in the CDR3. Trimming cost V 5 bases and J 9 bases, with 11 bases left between them. CDR3 coding DNA: TGTGCCAGCAGTAATAATCTCGGTGAGCAGTTCTTC. It codes for CASSNNLGEQFF.

This chain connects TRBV3-1 (or the pseudogene TRBV3-2) to TRBJ1-3, with D uncertain. The CDR3 runs 15 residues. V gave up 3 bases and J gave up 7 bases, with 16 bases separating them. The germline gives CDR1 LGHDT, CDR2 YNNKEL (reference sequence). CDR3 nucleotides: TGTGCCAGCAGCCACCCCACAGAGGGTCGGAACACCATATATTTT. This translates into CASSHPTEGRNTIYF.

The chain has TRBV11-1 and TRBJ1-1, with 8 bases matching TRBD1. Unmatched junction bases numbered 10, after V lost 6 bases and J lost 4 bases. The CDR3 is 15 amino acids. Germline V lookup: CDR1 SGHAT, CDR2 FQDESV (reference sequence). CDR3 nucleotides: TGTGCCAGCAGTTCTTCCAGGGGGCTGGGCACTGAAGCTTTCTTT. As protein: CASSSSRGLGTEAFF.

V and J are TRBV7-6 and TRBJ2-1; tentatively, D is TRBD1 (6 bases). From germline, CDR1 is SGHVS and CDR2 FNYEAQ. Trimming took off 1 base at V and 5 bases at J, with 18 bases between the two ends. The CDR3 extends over 17 amino acids. DNA for the CDR3: TGTGCCAGCAGCTTAGTGGCAGGGGAATTGGGACACAATGAGCAGTTCTTC. It encodes CASSLVAGELGHNEQFF.

J is TRBJ2-7 and V is TRBV18; TRBD2 matches at 12 bases. V lost 0 bases and J lost 0; bases outside the gene matches: 12. From germline, CDR1 is KGHSH and CDR2 LQKENI. The CDR3 runs 20 residues. As DNA, the CDR3 is TGTGCCAGCTCACCACCGTCATTTAGGACTAGCGGGACCCACTCCTACGAGCAGTACTTC. Amino acid sequence: CASSPPSFRTSGTHSYEQYF.

This chain joins TRBV12-5 and TRBJ2-5, with TRBD1 matching 8 bases. The CDR3 loop spans 16 amino acids. Germline-derived CDR1 and CDR2 are LGHNT and FRNRAP. The V segment lost 5 bases and the J segment 5 bases; nucleotides outside the gene matches: 13. This chain's CDR3 is CASGPWTGKGDETQYF. CDR3 DNA: TGTGCTAGTGGTCCATGGACAGGGAAAGGTGACGAGACCCAGTACTTC.

The chain links TRBV4-3 to TRBJ1-2; D may be TRBD1 (6 bases). Germline V gene lookup returns CDR1 LGHNA and CDR2 YSLEER. This CDR3 has 15 residues. V was clipped by 0 bases and J by 3 bases, with 11 bases between them. The CDR3 nucleotides read TGCGCCAGCAGCCAAGACAACAGGGCGGACTATGGCTACACCTTC. It is translated as CASSQDNRADYGYTF.

The chain carries TRBV4-1 and TRBJ2-7; 9 bases fit TRBD2. V was pared by 3 bases and J by 5 bases, with 11 bases of the junction left unmatched. The CDR3 is 16 residues long. CDR1 and CDR2 (germline): MGHRA, YSYEKL. The CDR3 nucleotides read TGCGCCAGCAGCCAGCGATTTAGCGGGAGCGGCGACGAGCAGTACTTC. This sequence encodes CASSQRFSGSGDEQYF.

This clone appeared a few times. V and J are TRBV10-3 and TRBJ2-5, with D tentatively TRBD2 (6 bases). Deletions cut 2 bases from V and 4 bases from J, with 11 bases between. CDR1 is ENHRY and CDR2 is SYGVKD in the germline V gene. The length of the CDR3 is 14 residues. CDR3 in DNA: TGTGCCATCAGTGAGAGTCTAGCGTCAGAGACCCAGTACTTC. Translated: CAISESLASETQYF.

V and J are TRBV3-1 (or the pseudogene TRBV3-2) and TRBJ1-1, with D unclear. With 5 bases removed from V and 8 bases from J, the gap between germline ends came to 15 bases. CDR3 length: 13 amino acids. Germline CDR1 is LGHDT and CDR2 is YNNKEL (reference sequence). Written as DNA, the CDR3 is TGTGCCAGCAGCGAAAACGGGATGGAAGAAGCTTTCTTT. Its protein is CASSENGMEEAFF.

The rearrangement joins TRBV5-4 to TRBJ1-1; D gene uncertain. Germline CDR1 is SGHNT and CDR2 is YYREEE (reference sequence). Trimming cost V 2 bases and J 2 bases, with 7 bases left between them. The length of the CDR3 is 13 residues. The CDR3 DNA follows: TGTGCCAGCAGCTTCCAGCCTAACACTGAAGCTTTCTTT. It is translated as CASSFQPNTEAFF. Filled out from reference TRBV5-4 and TRBJ1-1, the complete variable domain reads ETGVTQSPTHLIKTRGQQVTLRCSSQSGHNTVSWYQQALGQGPQFIFQYYREEENGRGNFPPRFSGLQFPNYSSELNVNALELDDSALYLCASSFQPNTEAFFGQGTRLTVV.

The J gene is TRBJ2-2, the V gene TRBV14; TRBD1 might be the D (7 bases). This CDR3 comprises 15 residues. The V end was cut by 1 base, the J end by 6 bases, with 12 bases between. CDR1 is SGHDN, CDR2 FVKESK, per germline. The CDR3, as DNA: TGTGCCAGCAGCCAAGTAACCAGGGGGGCCGGGGAGCTGTTTTTT. The encoded protein is CASSQVTRGAGELFF. The entire variable domain, with the rest obtained from reference TRBV14 and TRBJ2-2, is as follows: EAGVTQFPSHSVIEKGQTVTLRCDPISGHDNLYWYRRVMGKEIKFLLHFVKESKQDESGMPNNRFLAERTGGTYSTLKVQPAELEDSGVYFCASSQVTRGAGELFFGEGSRLTVL.

The chain carries TRBV3-1 (or the pseudogene TRBV3-2) and TRBJ2-5; 12 nucleotides align to TRBD2. Germline lookup yields CDR1 LGHDT and CDR2 YNNKEL (reference sequence). Losses at the gene ends were 4 bases for V and 2 bases for J; bases not matched to a gene: 5. The CDR3 loop spans 16 amino acids. The CDR3 loop is CASSRRTSGNQETQYF. The CDR3, as DNA: TGTGCCAGCAGCCGTAGGACTAGCGGGAATCAAGAGACCCAGTACTTC.

The J gene is TRBJ2-1, the V gene TRBV19; D remains ambiguous. The CDR3 contains 13 residues. V lost 1 base, J lost 6 bases, and 7 bases lay in between. Germline CDR1 and CDR2: LNHDA and SQIVND (reference sequence). CDR3 amino acids: CASSIGVLNEQFF. CDR3 nucleotides: TGTGCCAGTAGTATAGGCGTTCTCAATGAGCAGTTCTTC.